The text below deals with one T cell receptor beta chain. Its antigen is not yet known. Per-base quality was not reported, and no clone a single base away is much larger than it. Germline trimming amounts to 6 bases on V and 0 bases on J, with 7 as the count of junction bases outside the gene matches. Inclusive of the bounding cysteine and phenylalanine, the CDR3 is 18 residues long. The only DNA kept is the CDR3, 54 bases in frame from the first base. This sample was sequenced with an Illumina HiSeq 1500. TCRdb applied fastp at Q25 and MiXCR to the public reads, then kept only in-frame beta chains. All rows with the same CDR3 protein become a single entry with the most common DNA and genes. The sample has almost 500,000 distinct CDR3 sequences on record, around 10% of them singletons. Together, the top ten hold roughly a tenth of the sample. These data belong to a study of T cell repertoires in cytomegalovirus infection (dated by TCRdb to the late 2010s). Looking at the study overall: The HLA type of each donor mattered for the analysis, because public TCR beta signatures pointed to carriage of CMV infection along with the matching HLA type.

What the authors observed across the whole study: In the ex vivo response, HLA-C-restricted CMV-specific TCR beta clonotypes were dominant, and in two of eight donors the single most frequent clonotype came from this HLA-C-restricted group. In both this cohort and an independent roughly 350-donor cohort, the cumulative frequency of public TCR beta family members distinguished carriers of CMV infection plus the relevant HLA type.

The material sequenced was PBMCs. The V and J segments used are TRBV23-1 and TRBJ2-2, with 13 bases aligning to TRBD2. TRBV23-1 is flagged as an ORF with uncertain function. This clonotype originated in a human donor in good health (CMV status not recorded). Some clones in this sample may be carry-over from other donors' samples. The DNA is TGCGCCAGCAGCCGACTAGCGGGGGGCAGCCCGAACACCGGGGAGCTGTTTTTT. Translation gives CASSRLAGGSPNTGELFF.